This TCR beta chain was profiled in a study of T cell responses to AZD1222 COVID-19 vaccine. The study, taken as a whole, reports: Dominant at 160-218 and 743-854, vaccine-associated CD4 TCRs also spanned spike. Females made up more of the donors, who were largely white British, and clonal diversity may have come out too low.

This CDR3 is 18 amino acids long. Germline V gene lookup returns CDR1 SGHTA and CDR2 FQGNSA. The V segment lost 1 base and the J segment 5 bases; nucleotides outside the gene matches: 14. Clones were sequenced by immunoSEQ multiplex PCR, and TCRdb holds only the in-frame ones, with some missing. The table includes more than 110,000 clones, approximately 90% detected once. Regarding this clone: The antigen remains undetermined.

The clonotype comes from an adult who received the AZD1222 COVID-19 vaccine. Sample: peripheral blood, taken 28 days after the second AZD1222 dose. The chain links TRBV7-2 to TRBJ2-3; 8 bases map to TRBD2. The CDR3 DNA is TGTGCCAGCAGCTTAGTTGCAGGCCTAGCGGGCCGTGGAGATACGCAGTATTTT. This translates into CASSLVAGLAGRGDTQYF.